The 18 T cell receptor beta chains given below trace back to one sample, sequenced in a study of shared clonotypes between healthy human individuals. Here immunoSEQ multiplex PCR was the method, and the copy in TCRdb shows in-frame clones only, minus some. The data hold about 2.4 million clones, with 93% observed a single time. The sequencing sample was made of naive CD4+ T cells from PBMCs. Subset specified: CD45RA+ positively selected. These receptors came from a man aged 18 to 29 in good health. Some clones in this sample may be carry-over from other donors' samples.

A note on this clone: The identical CDR3 is also encoded by other nucleotide sequences in the sample. The J gene is TRBJ1-1, the V gene TRBV9; D possibly corresponds to TRBD1 (6 bases). Germline V gene sequence: CDR1 SGDLS, CDR2 YYNGEE. This CDR3 has 13 amino acids. Trimming shortened V by 7 bases and J by 0 bases, and 10 bases separated the two germline ends. The CDR3 DNA follows: TGTGCCAGCCGCGGACAGTTGAACACTGAAGCTTTCTTT. Its translation: CASRGQLNTEAFF.

In DNA form, the CDR3 reads TGTGCCAGCTCACCCCTATTAGGGACCCCTGGAAGCACAGATACGCAGTATTTT. Its translation: CASSPLLGTPGSTDTQYF. This chain links TRBV18 with TRBJ2-3; D may be TRBD1 or TRBD2 (5 bases each). V gave up 3 bases and J gave up 0 bases, with 19 bases separating them. Germline values: CDR1 KGHSH, CDR2 LQKENI. The CDR3 is made up of 18 amino acids.

The chain recombines TRBV5-1 with TRBJ1-5, with D perhaps TRBD1 (5 bases). Germline CDR1 reads SGHRS; CDR2 reads YFSETQ. Trimming took off 0 bases at V and 3 bases at J, with 7 bases between the two ends. The CDR3 consists of 14 residues. The CDR3 protein is CASSLEGDNQPQHF. The DNA of the CDR3 is TGCGCCAGCAGCTTGGAAGGGGACAATCAGCCCCAGCATTTT.

This clone was seen just once. The chain combines TRBV15 with TRBJ1-5; maybe TRBD1 (5 bases). The V gene lost 2 bases and the J gene lost 11 bases, with 13 bases spanning the gap. Germline V gene data show CDR1 as LNHNV and CDR2 as YYDKDF (reference sequence). There are 13 residues in the CDR3. CDR3 sequence: CATSRLGRGTQHF. The CDR3 coding sequence is TGTGCCACCAGCAGACTGGGACGGGGGACCCAGCATTTT.

The chain uses TRBV27 and TRBJ2-3; 9 nucleotides line up with TRBD2. Germline-derived CDR1 and CDR2 are MNHEY and SMNVEV (reference sequence). V shed 5 bases and J 2 bases; nucleotides not matched to a gene: 11. The CDR3 length is 17 residues. CDR3 bases: TGTGCCAGCAGTCTTCGGAAGACTAGCGGCGTCACAGATACGCAGTATTTT. It yields the protein CASSLRKTSGVTDTQYF.

V and J are TRBV25-1 and TRBJ2-1; TRBD1 matches at 8 bases. J was trimmed by 3 bases and V by 4 bases; bases with no gene match: 5. Germline V CDR1 and CDR2: MGHDK, SYGVNS. This CDR3 has 15 residues. CDR3 protein: CASSGYRGNYNEQFF. The CDR3 DNA follows: TGTGCCAGCAGTGGGTACAGGGGGAACTACAATGAGCAGTTCTTC.

The chain carries TRBV5-4 and TRBJ2-1; 8 bases map to TRBD2. The J segment lost 7 bases and the V segment lost 4 bases, leaving 7 bases of the junction unmatched. The CDR3 contains 14 residues. CDR1 is SGHNT, CDR2 YYREEE, per germline (reference sequence). The CDR3: CASSPRLATNEQFF. In nucleotides, the CDR3 is TGTGCCAGCAGCCCGCGACTAGCGACTAATGAGCAGTTCTTC. Using reference TRBV5-4 and TRBJ2-1 for the parts outside the CDR3, the full variable domain is ETGVTQSPTHLIKTRGQQVTLRCSSQSGHNTVSWYQQALGQGPQFIFQYYREEENGRGNFPPRFSGLQFPNYSSELNVNALELDDSALYLCASSPRLATNEQFFGPGTRLTVL.

CDR3 sequence (DNA): TGTGCCAGCAGTTCAAGATCGACTGGGCCGACCCCGCCGTGGGGACTGTTTTTT. Translating it yields CASSSRSTGPTPPWGLFF. The gene calls are TRBV28 and TRBJ1-4; D remains ambiguous. V was shortened by 4 bases and J by 13 bases, with 31 bases between the two germline ends. The CDR3 consists of 18 residues. Germline CDR1 reads MDHEN; CDR2 reads SYDVKM.

The rearrangement links TRBV7-7 to TRBJ2-2, with unresolved D. The V gene lost 5 bases and the J gene lost 3 bases, with 13 bases spanning the gap. The CDR3 is 15 amino acids. The germline V gene has CDR1 SSHAT and CDR2 FNYEAQ (reference sequence). CDR3 sequence (DNA): TGTGCCAGCAGCGTCGGGCCTTTGGACACCGGGGAGCTGTTTTTT. Translation gives CASSVGPLDTGELFF.

V is TRBV2 and J is TRBJ2-3; no clear D. The CDR3 runs 12 residues. Germline loops: CDR1 SNHLY, CDR2 FYNNEI. The ends were cut back, 3 bases at V and 9 bases at J, with 10 bases in the middle. CDR3 DNA: TGTGCCAGCAGTGATAGGACCCGGACGCAGTATTTT. Amino acids: CASSDRTRTQYF.

The V and J genes are TRBV5-1 and TRBJ1-1, with a weak D call TRBD1 (6 bases). Germline CDR1 SGHRS, CDR2 YFSETQ. The CDR3 is 17 residues long. V lost 4 bases to trimming and J lost 5 bases, with 24 bases between them. The CDR3 region is CASSIIPGVRAMTEAFF. The CDR3 region has the DNA TGCGCCAGCAGCATCATCCCAGGGGTAAGGGCAATGACTGAAGCTTTCTTT.

CDR3 bases: TGTGCCAGCAGCTTGGAAAGTAACACTGAAGCTTTCTTT. Translation: CASSLESNTEAFF. The chain carries TRBV5-5 and TRBJ1-1; D ambiguous. In germline, CDR1 is SGHKS, CDR2 YYEKEE (reference sequence). The CDR3 sequence is 13 residues long. V was clipped by 0 bases and J by 2 bases, with 5 bases between them.

The rearrangement joins TRBV4-2 to TRBJ2-2; D is undetermined. Germline CDR1 and CDR2: LGHNA and YNFKEQ. Trimming removed 5 bases from V and 0 bases from J, with 16 bases in between. The CDR3 sequence is 17 residues long. DNA of the CDR3: TGTGCCAGCAGCTATGTCCTGGGCGTAGCGAACACCGGGGAGCTGTTTTTT. It yields the protein CASSYVLGVANTGELFF.

The rearrangement uses TRBV10-3 and TRBJ2-2; D is unresolved. Germline CDR1 and CDR2: ENHRY and SYGVKD. This CDR3 region has 12 residues. Trimming removed 8 bases at V and 4 bases at J, with 8 bases between. CDR3 sequence (DNA): TGTGCCATCTCGGGTGGCACCGGGGAGCTGTTTTTT. Amino acids: CAISGGTGELFF.

Here the CDR3 reads CASSVAGTGGVEQYF. In DNA, the CDR3 is TGTGCCAGCAGCGTAGCTGGGACAGGGGGAGTCGAGCAGTACTTC. V usage is TRBV9 and J usage is TRBJ2-7, with 11 positions matching TRBD1. After removal of 0 bases from V and 6 bases from J, the junction contained 5 bases not matched to a gene. The CDR3 spans 15 residues. Germline CDR1 and CDR2: SGDLS and YYNGEE.

The CDR3 here is CASSFGPGRRSDNTGELFF. As DNA, the CDR3 is TGTGCCAGCAGCTTTGGTCCAGGGAGGAGGTCCGATAACACCGGGGAGCTGTTTTTT. The chain carries TRBV5-8 and TRBJ2-2, with a possible D match to TRBD2 (6 bases). The CDR3 is made up of 19 amino acids. Deletions cut 2 bases from V and 2 bases from J, with 22 bases between. CDR1 and CDR2 from the germline V gene are SGHTS and YDEGEE.

This rearrangement joins TRBV7-3 to TRBJ2-1; 13 bases agree with TRBD2. The germline gives CDR1 SGHTA, CDR2 FQGTGA. Losses at the gene ends were 2 bases for V and 7 bases for J; bases not matched to a gene: 2. The CDR3 is 15 residues long. In nucleotides, the CDR3 is TGTGCCAGCAGCTTATCGGGACTAGCGGGGAATGAGCAGTTCTTC. Translation gives CASSLSGLAGNEQFF.

The chain couples TRBV10-3 to TRBJ2-5; TRBD2 aligns across 7 bases. This CDR3 is built from 13 residues. The V segment lost 6 bases and the J segment 4 bases; nucleotides outside the gene matches: 5. Germline V CDR1 and CDR2: ENHRY, SYGVKD. The CDR3 region is CAISTGEGETQYF. Here the CDR3 DNA reads TGTGCCATCAGCACCGGGGAGGGAGAGACCCAGTACTTC.